These 20 T cell receptor beta chains share one sample of origin, sequenced in a study of identifying expanded T cells in peripheral blood (dated by TCRdb to about 2019). Library construction relied on the immunoSEQ multiplex PCR assay. TCRdb holds this immuneACCESS table with in-frame rearrangements only. Some clones are missing; in checked studies, unresolved V genes explain under half, and the rest has no known cause. The sample data list over 90,000 clones, and 70% to 90% of these were observed just once. The ten largest clonotypes hold approximately 14% of the sample. Input material: blood. The receptors were sampled from a person between 18 and 69 years old in good health.

This chain connects TRBV6-6 to TRBJ2-7; D unresolved. This CDR3 has 12 residues. V gave up 5 bases and J gave up 2 bases, with 7 bases separating them. Germline lookup yields CDR1 MNHNY and CDR2 SVGAGI (reference sequence). The CDR3 DNA reads TGTGCCAGCAGTCCCCAGACCTACGAGCAGTACTTC. Its translation is CASSPQTYEQYF.

The chain links TRBV28 to TRBJ1-4, with D unresolved. Germline lookup yields CDR1 MDHEN and CDR2 SYDVKM. The V gene lost 6 bases and the J gene lost 8 bases, with 19 bases spanning the gap. The CDR3 loop spans 15 amino acids. CDR3 amino acids: CASSPPGSAREKLFF. CDR3 nucleotides: TGTGCCAGCAGCCCCCCTGGCAGTGCCCGAGAAAAACTGTTTTTT. The complete variable domain, with remaining parts taken from reference TRBV28 and TRBJ1-4, reads DVKVTQSSRYLVKRTGEKVFLECVQDMDHENMFWYRQDPGLGLRLIYFSYDVKMKEKGDIPEGYSVSREKKERFSLILESASTNQTSMYLCASSPPGSAREKLFFGSGTQLSVL.

The chain is built from TRBV7-9 and TRBJ1-1; D is uncertain. V lost 1 base to trimming and J lost 3 bases, with 3 bases between them. The CDR3 totals 12 residues. Germline-derived CDR1 and CDR2 are SEHNR and FQNEAQ (reference sequence). The chain's CDR3 is CASSLGYTEAFF. CDR3 in DNA: TGTGCCAGCAGCTTAGGTTACACTGAAGCTTTCTTT.

CDR3 in amino acids: CASSLGQGGGEKLFF. The CDR3 bases are TGTGCCAGCAGCTTGGGGCAGGGGGGAGGTGAAAAACTGTTTTTT. The V and J genes are TRBV5-4 and TRBJ1-4; 7 bases agree with TRBD1. This CDR3 has 15 amino acids. Germline V gives CDR1 SGHNT, CDR2 YYREEE (reference sequence). V shed 0 bases and J 7 bases; nucleotides not matched to a gene: 6.

The J gene is TRBJ2-7, the V gene TRBV6-6; possible D gene TRBD2, 5 bases. Germline-derived CDR1 and CDR2 are MNHNY and SVGAGI (reference sequence). The CDR3 has 14 amino acids. Trimming pared 6 bases from V and 5 bases from J, leaving 17 bases between. This chain's CDR3 is CASSYVRDGNEQYF. The CDR3 bases are TGTGCCAGCAGCTACGTGAGGGATGGCAACGAGCAGTACTTC.

The chain has TRBV30 and TRBJ1-6; TRBD1 matches at 8 bases. The V gene's germline CDR1 is GTSNPN and CDR2 SVGIG (reference sequence). V trimming: 0 bases; J trimming: 7 bases; junction bases outside the gene matches: 2. There are 14 residues in the CDR3. The CDR3 DNA sequence: TGTGCCTGGAGTGTTACAGGGGGAAATTCACCCCTCCACTTT. Translating gives CAWSVTGGNSPLHF.

This chain uses TRBV21-1 with TRBJ2-3. TRBV21-1 is given as a pseudogene. The CDR3 is 19 amino acids. This CDR3 reads CASSKALGEKWDPTDTQYF. CDR3 sequence (DNA): TGTGCCAGCAGCAAAGCGCTCGGGGAGAAATGGGACCCCACAGATACGCAGTATTTT.

The chain employs TRBV5-4 and TRBJ2-1; 12 bases match TRBD2. V dropped 3 bases and J dropped 4; count of bases not matched to a gene: 2. CDR1 and CDR2 (germline): SGHNT, YYREEE (reference sequence). The CDR3 runs 15 residues. The CDR3 loop is CASSSTSGGYNEQFF. The CDR3 coding sequence is TGTGCCAGCAGCTCGACTAGCGGGGGATACAATGAGCAGTTCTTC.

The chain joins TRBV9 to TRBJ2-2; perhaps TRBD1 as D (6 bases). This CDR3 has 15 residues. Between the trimmed V and J ends, which lost 0 bases and 6 bases, there was a span of 12 bases. Germline values: CDR1 SGDLS, CDR2 YYNGEE. CDR3 in DNA: TGTGCCAGCAGCGTAGGGACAGCCTCCGCCGGGGAGCTGTTTTTT. It is translated as CASSVGTASAGELFF.

The chain employs TRBV7-8 and TRBJ1-4; D not certain. Trimming stripped 2 bases from V and 8 bases from J, with 15 bases between. The CDR3 runs to 15 residues. In germline, CDR1 is SGHVS, CDR2 FQNEAQ. CDR3 DNA sequence: TGTGCCAGCAGCTTAATCGAAGCGAAGCGAGAAAAACTGTTTTTT. As protein: CASSLIEAKREKLFF.

The CDR3 region is CASSPRGTGNTIYF. CDR3 DNA sequence: TGTGCCAGCAGTCCTAGAGGAACTGGAAACACCATATATTTT. The V gene is TRBV6-6, the J gene TRBJ1-3; D is ambiguous. CDR3 size: 14 residues. V lost 5 bases and J 2 bases, leaving 10 bases between the germline ends. CDR1 and CDR2 from the germline V gene are MNHNY and SVGAGI (reference sequence).

V and J are TRBV29-1 and TRBJ1-1, with 9 bases lining up with TRBD1. Germline loops: CDR1 SQVTM, CDR2 ANQGSEA. V dropped 2 bases and J dropped 3; count of bases not matched to a gene: 1. CDR3 length: 13 residues. In nucleotides, the CDR3 is TGCAGCGTTGAAAGGACAGGGGACACTGAAGCTTTCTTT. It yields the protein CSVERTGDTEAFF.

The chain uses TRBV19 and TRBJ2-7; TRBD1 matches 9 bases. Per germline, CDR1 LNHDA and CDR2 SQIVND (reference sequence). Trimming took 5 bases from V and 5 from J; bases not matched to a gene: 7. There are 14 residues in the CDR3. CDR3 sequence (DNA): TGTGCCAGTAGTTCAGGGACAGGGCAAAACGAGCAGTACTTC. Translation: CASSSGTGQNEQYF. The whole variable domain, filled in from reference TRBV19 and TRBJ2-7, reads DGGITQSPKYLFRKEGQNVTLSCEQNLNHDAMYWYRQDPGQGLRLIYYSQIVNDFQKGDIAEGYSVSREKKESFPLTVTSAQKNPTAFYLCASSSGTGQNEQYFGPGTRLTVT.

V and J are TRBV28 and TRBJ1-1; 10 nucleotides match TRBD1. In germline, CDR1 is MDHEN, CDR2 SYDVKM. V shed 9 bases and J 1 base; nucleotides not matched to a gene: 8. There are 15 residues in the CDR3. The CDR3 is CASQTGGGGNTEAFF. The CDR3 coding sequence is TGTGCCAGTCAGACAGGGGGCGGAGGGAACACTGAAGCTTTCTTT.

V gene TRBV5-1 combines with J gene TRBJ2-5; 11 bases are shared with TRBD1. The CDR3 is 16 residues long. Trimming at V came to 0 bases and at J to 1 base, leaving 2 bases not matched to a gene. CDR1 is SGHRS, CDR2 YFSETQ, per germline. The CDR3 loop reads CASSLAGQGVQETQYF. The CDR3 coding sequence is TGCGCCAGCAGCTTGGCGGGACAGGGGGTCCAAGAGACCCAGTACTTC.

The gene calls are TRBV7-9 and TRBJ1-4, with 11 bases that match TRBD1. Trimming cost V 0 bases and J 7 bases; bases outside gene matches: 7. CDR1 and CDR2 (germline): SEHNR, FQNEAQ (reference sequence). The CDR3 is 17 residues long. The CDR3 reads CASSLARVGQGGEKLFF. The CDR3 bases are TGTGCCAGCAGCTTAGCGCGTGTGGGACAGGGGGGTGAAAAACTGTTTTTT.

The V call is TRBV27, the J call TRBJ1-5; tentative D call: TRBD1 (5 bases). V lost 3 bases and J lost 7, with 13 bases in between. The CDR3 runs to 14 residues. The V gene's germline CDR1 is MNHEY and CDR2 SMNVEV (reference sequence). The CDR3 region is CASSFSEGLQPQHF. DNA of the CDR3: TGTGCCAGCAGTTTCTCGGAGGGACTGCAGCCCCAGCATTTT.

V is TRBV2 and J is TRBJ2-7; a weak D match, TRBD1 (6 bases). CDR1 and CDR2 (germline): SNHLY, FYNNEI. This CDR3 spans 17 amino acids. Trimming left V 2 bases short and J 6 bases short, with 23 bases between. CDR3 coding DNA: TGTGCCAGCAGTGAACCGGGACAACTCGTAATTCTAATCGAGCAGTACTTC. Its translation is CASSEPGQLVILIEQYF.

This chain uses TRBV19 with TRBJ2-5; TRBD2 matches at 8 bases. This CDR3 comprises 16 residues. The V gene's germline CDR1 is LNHDA and CDR2 SQIVND (reference sequence). V dropped 6 bases and J dropped 5; count of bases not matched to a gene: 14. The CDR3 here is CASRGLAGQRQETQYF. CDR3 nucleotide sequence: TGTGCCAGTAGGGGGCTAGCGGGCCAGAGACAGGAGACCCAGTACTTC.

The chain employs TRBV4-1 and TRBJ2-5; D possibly corresponds to TRBD2 (5 bases). CDR3 length equals 15 residues. The V gene's germline CDR1 is MGHRA and CDR2 YSYEKL. V lost 0 bases and J lost 5, with 13 bases in between. The CDR3 bases are TGCGCCAGCAGCCAAGAGTCGTTTCCGGGGGAGACCCAGTACTTC. Translating gives CASSQESFPGETQYF.